The rows below give T cell receptor beta chains drawn from one sample of a study of early stage breast cancer tumors. Libraries were prepared by immunoSEQ multiplex PCR; TCRdb keeps only in-frame clonotypes and omits some of them. The sample has some 70,000 clones, more than 60% seen once. Sequenced material: blood. Receptor source: a person in their 60s with breast cancer. The CDR3 runs from the conserved cysteine through the conserved F or W. D genes are given only for firm matches. Clone size is not always given. Where it is, it says once, few, many or a class for expanded clones.

v_gene	abundance	len	j_gene	d_gene	CDR3aa	CDR3nt
TRBV7-3	.	16	TRBJ2-3	TRBD2	CASSLVGGSATDTQYF	TGTGCCAGCAGTCTCGTAGGCGGGAGTGCGACAGATACGCAGTATTTT
TRBV19	.	16	TRBJ1-1	TRBD1	CASRITPGTGNTEAFF	TGTGCCAGTCGAATTACCCCCGGGACAGGGAACACTGAAGCTTTCTTT
TRBV9	once	15	TRBJ1-2	.	CASSGGLGGTYGYTF	TGTGCCAGCAGCGGTGGGCTGGGGGGTACCTATGGCTACACCTTC
TRBV30	.	15	TRBJ1-4	TRBD1	CASPGTGGADEKLFF	TGTGCCTCCCCCGGGACAGGGGGCGCGGATGAAAAACTGTTTTTT
TRBV6-5	.	16	TRBJ1-1	.	CASSYAGPIASTEAFF	TGTGCCAGCAGTTACGCCGGCCCCATAGCCAGTACTGAAGCTTTCTTT
TRBV29-1	.	17	TRBJ1-3	TRBD1	CSVSGTGGDLSGNTIYF	TGCAGCGTATCCGGGACAGGGGGCGACCTCTCTGGAAACACCATATATTTT
TRBV5-4	.	12	TRBJ2-1	.	CASSLGQNEQFF	TGTGCCAGCAGCTTGGGCCAGAATGAGCAGTTCTTC
TRBV30	.	13	TRBJ1-4	.	CAWSPGSQEKLFF	TGTGCCTGGAGCCCAGGCAGCCAGGAAAAACTGTTTTTT
TRBV19	.	13	TRBJ1-1	.	CASSIGDFSEAFF	TGTGCCAGTAGTATAGGGGACTTCTCTGAAGCTTTCTTT
TRBV30	once	16	TRBJ2-3	.	CAGRQGLGGTRDTQYF	TGTGCCGGCCGACAGGGGCTAGGGGGGACTAGGGATACGCAGTATTTT
TRBV4-1	.	15	TRBJ2-1	TRBD2	CASSQNSGTSDEQFF	TGCGCCAGCAGCCAGAACTCCGGGACTAGCGATGAGCAGTTCTTC
TRBV6-5	.	13	TRBJ2-7	.	CASTQSVPYEQYF	TGTGCCAGCACACAGAGCGTCCCTTACGAGCAGTACTTC
TRBV7-2	few	15	TRBJ1-1	.	CASSPGRGEGTEAFF	TGTGCCAGCAGCCCAGGAAGAGGGGAAGGCACTGAAGCTTTCTTT
TRBV5-6	once	12	TRBJ1-1	.	CASSLGDTEAFF	TGTGCCAGCAGCTTGGGCGACACTGAAGCTTTCTTT
TRBV4-2	few	14	TRBJ1-2	.	CASSQDLGRNGYTF	TGTGCCAGCAGCCAAGATTTGGGGAGGAATGGCTACACCTTC
TRBV7-9	.	14	TRBJ1-1	.	CASSPTEMNTEAFF	TGTGCCAGCAGCCCGACAGAAATGAACACTGAAGCTTTCTTT
TRBV5-1	.	12	TRBJ2-2	.	CASRTGPGELFF	TGCGCCAGCAGGACCGGCCCAGGGGAGCTGTTTTTT
TRBV5-8	once	16	TRBJ2-3	.	CASSLTGTASTDTQYF	TGTGCCAGCAGCTTGACGGGGACGGCTAGCACAGATACGCAGTATTTT
TRBV21-1	.	18	TRBJ2-7	.	CASSLLNSGTGGSGEQYF	TGTGCCAGCAGCCTACTTAACTCCGGGACAGGGGGCTCGGGAGAGCAGTACTTC
TRBV7-2	.	16	TRBJ2-2	TRBD2	CASSLPAGVRTGELFF	TGTGCCAGCAGCTTACCAGCGGGAGTCAGAACCGGGGAGCTGTTTTTT
TRBV18	once	16	TRBJ2-7	TRBD1	CASSPTAGTGDYEQYF	TGTGCCAGCTCACCGACCGCCGGGACAGGGGACTACGAGCAGTACTTC
TRBV4-1	.	16	TRBJ2-3	.	CASSQDVPLGTDTQYF	TGCGCCAGCAGCCAAGATGTTCCTCTTGGCACAGATACGCAGTATTTT
TRBV6-1	.	14	TRBJ1-5	.	CASSDRDGDQPQHF	TGTGCCAGCAGTGACAGGGACGGGGATCAGCCCCAGCATTTT
TRBV6-5	.	14	TRBJ1-2	.	CASSPGRSSYGYTF	TGTGCCAGCAGCCCTGGACGGAGCTCCTATGGCTACACCTTC
TRBV6-6	.	16	TRBJ1-2	TRBD1	CASSYLSPDREEGYTF	TGTGCCAGCAGTTACCTCTCCCCCGACAGGGAGGAGGGCTACACCTTC
TRBV5-1	.	14	TRBJ1-1	.	CASSSQGGSTEAFF	TGCGCCAGCAGCTCCCAGGGTGGTAGCACTGAAGCTTTCTTT
TRBV25-1	.	13	TRBJ2-1	.	CASSEGGPYEQFF	TGTGCCAGCAGTGAAGGGGGGCCCTATGAGCAGTTCTTC
TRBV5-1	.	15	TRBJ1-1	.	CASSPRADKNTEAFF	TGCGCCAGCAGCCCCCGAGCGGATAAGAACACTGAAGCTTTCTTT
TRBV7-7	.	17	TRBJ2-3	TRBD2	CASSPGTSGRTTDTQYF	TGTGCTAGCAGCCCAGGGACTAGCGGGAGAACGACAGATACGCAGTATTTT
TRBV5-4	.	14	TRBJ1-3	.	CASSFDSGTRHIYF	TGTGCCAGCAGCTTTGATTCCGGGACTCGCCATATATATTTT
TRBV11-3	.	12	TRBJ2-1	.	CASSTEGSEQFF	TGTGCCAGCAGCACCGAGGGGAGTGAGCAGTTCTTC
TRBV9	few	11	TRBJ1-2	TRBD1	CASSAGTGVTF	TGTGCCAGCAGCGCGGGGACAGGGGTAACCTTC
TRBV5-4	.	17	TRBJ2-5	TRBD2	CASSSGTSGRARETQYF	TGTGCCAGCAGCTCCGGGACTAGCGGGAGGGCCCGGGAGACCCAGTACTTC
TRBV6-1	.	11	TRBJ2-3	.	CASSLTDTQYF	TGTGCCAGCAGCCTCACAGATACGCAGTATTTT
TRBV7-8	.	15	TRBJ2-7	TRBD2	CASSSGLAGGYEQYF	TGTGCCAGCAGCTCCGGACTAGCGGGGGGATACGAGCAGTACTTC
TRBV11-3	.	16	TRBJ2-3	.	CASSLRSGGETDTQYF	TGTGCCAGCAGCTTAAGGTCCGGCGGAGAAACAGATACGCAGTATTTT
TRBV6-5	.	13	TRBJ2-6	.	CASKESGANVLTF	TGTGCCAGCAAGGAATCTGGGGCCAACGTCCTGACTTTC
TRBV5-1	.	20	TRBJ2-6	.	CASSSSGGPGRSSGANVLTF	TGCGCCAGCAGCTCGTCCGGGGGGCCCGGGAGGAGCTCTGGGGCCAACGTCCTGACTTTC
TRBV7-8	.	14	TRBJ1-1	.	CASSLAGGGTEAFF	TGTGCCAGCAGCTTAGCAGGTGGGGGCACTGAAGCTTTCTTT
TRBV19	.	18	TRBJ2-3	.	CASSIDSSGGGGEDTQYF	TGTGCCAGTAGTATAGATTCCTCTGGAGGGGGAGGTGAGGATACGCAGTATTTT
TRBV18	once	13	TRBJ1-4	.	CASSRGRDEKLFF	TGTGCCAGCTCACGGGGGAGGGACGAAAAACTGTTTTTT
TRBV19	once	14	TRBJ1-1	.	CASSPAWGNTEAFF	TGTGCCAGTAGTCCGGCATGGGGGAACACTGAAGCTTTCTTT
TRBV23-1	.	17	TRBJ2-7	.	CASSQFRSIPGSYEQYF	TGCGCCAGCAGTCAATTTAGATCCATCCCTGGCAGCTACGAGCAGTACTTC
TRBV11-2	many	12	TRBJ1-2	.	CASSGGRDGYTF	TGTGCCAGCAGCGGCGGGCGGGATGGCTACACCTTC
TRBV5-6	.	13	TRBJ2-7	.	CASSLGTGGEQYF	TGTGCCAGCAGCTTGGGTACTGGGGGGGAGCAGTACTTC